These 25 T cell receptor beta chains originate from one sample sequenced in a study of regulatory T cells in long-lasting Graves disease. Arm-PCR with iRepertoire HTBI primers amplified the CDR3 regions for these TCR beta libraries. TCRdb ran MiXCR on the multiplex PCR reads and lists one entry per CDR3 protein. The table records about 380,000 distinct CDR3 sequences, 15% of them present only once. Time point noted: newly diagnosed GD, antithyroid drugs for less than 3 months. The TCR library was made from RNA that had been extracted from PBMCs in TRIzol. The material sequenced was peripheral blood mononuclear cells (PBMCs), taken at new diagnosis, from a patient treated with antithyroid drugs. These TCRs come from a female donor with Graves disease.

This clonotype was detected many times. The V gene is TRBV20-1, the J gene TRBJ1-2; D is unresolved. Trimming took 1 base from V and 2 from J, leaving 11 bases between them. The CDR3 runs to 14 residues. Looked up from germline, CDR1 is DFQATT and CDR2 is SNEGSKA (reference sequence). This CDR3 is CSARGRPSNYGYTF. The CDR3 DNA follows: TGCAGTGCTAGAGGCAGGCCCTCCAACTATGGCTACACCTTC.

This clonotype has a count of ten or more. The chain employs TRBV12-3 or TRBV12-4 and TRBJ2-5; TRBD2 aligns across 9 bases. This CDR3 comprises 15 residues. V lost 5 bases and J lost 1; bases outside the gene matches: 5. CDR3: CASSRTSETQETQYF. For the CDR3, the DNA is TGTGCCAGCAGTCGGACTAGCGAAACCCAAGAGACCCAGTACTTC.

J is TRBJ2-1 and V is TRBV7-3, with 10 bases aligning to TRBD2. The trim removed 4 bases at V and 1 base at J, leaving 4 bases unmatched. The CDR3 contains 16 residues. Germline V gives CDR1 SGHTA, CDR2 FQGTGA. CDR3 bases: TGTGCCAGCAGCTCCCTAGCGGGAGTTTCCTACAATGAGCAGTTCTTC. Amino acid sequence: CASSSLAGVSYNEQFF.

On this clonotype: The junction differs from germline at one of its ends, possibly a read error. The gene calls are TRBV7-3 and TRBJ1-1; tentative D call: TRBD1 (5 bases). The CDR3 covers 14 residues. Germline values: CDR1 SGHTA, CDR2 FQGTGA. This CDR3 reads CASGLTPGGTEAFF. The CDR3 coding sequence is TGTGCCAGCGGCTTAACACCGGGGGGCACTGAAGCTTTCTTT.

There are many counts of this clonotype. The chain links TRBV5-4 to TRBJ2-2; D may be TRBD1 (5 bases). The V end was cut by 4 bases, the J end by 4 bases, with 14 bases between. The CDR3 spans 15 residues. Germline V gene data show CDR1 as SGHNT and CDR2 as YYREEE (reference sequence). The chain's CDR3 is CASSKDQGVTGELFF. The CDR3 region has the DNA TGTGCCAGCAGCAAGGACCAAGGGGTCACCGGGGAGCTGTTTTTT.

This clonotype has a count of ten or more. The chain is built from TRBV7-9 and TRBJ2-1; D is unclear. This CDR3 contains 14 residues. The germline V gene encodes CDR1 SEHNR and CDR2 FQNEAQ (reference sequence). V was clipped by 5 bases and J by 2 bases, with 10 bases between them. CDR3: CASSGVRTYNEQFF. The CDR3 DNA is TGTGCCAGCAGCGGGGTACGTACCTACAATGAGCAGTTCTTC.

This clonotype was seen many times. The chain couples TRBV20-1 to TRBJ2-3; no clear D gene. Trimming shortened V by 0 bases and J by 9 bases, and 19 bases separated the two germline ends. The CDR3 spans 15 residues. Germline V CDR1 and CDR2: DFQATT, SNEGSKA (reference sequence). CDR3 region: CSARDRGRGRGTQYF. CDR3 in DNA: TGCAGTGCTAGAGACCGCGGACGAGGCCGAGGCACGCAGTATTTT.

This clonotype was recorded at least ten times. This chain links TRBV7-9 with TRBJ2-7; 14 bases line up with TRBD2. The CDR3 is 13 residues long. V shed 5 bases and J 9 bases; nucleotides not matched to a gene: 3. Germline values: CDR1 SEHNR, CDR2 FQNEAQ (reference sequence). The CDR3 DNA is TGTGCCAGCAGCGGGACTAGCGGGAGTGGGCAGTACTTC. This encodes CASSGTSGSGQYF.

This clonotype was found many times. The V gene is TRBV7-9, the J gene TRBJ2-6; D gene ambiguous. The V end lost 1 base, the J end lost 2 bases, and 9 bases lay between the germline ends. CDR3 length: 16 residues. The germline gives CDR1 SEHNR, CDR2 FQNEAQ (reference sequence). CDR3 region: CASSLDRRTGANVLTF. CDR3 DNA sequence: TGTGCCAGCAGCTTAGATAGACGGACTGGGGCCAACGTCCTGACTTTC.

This clonotype was recorded many times. This chain connects TRBV3-1 to TRBJ2-3, with 8 bases lining up with TRBD2. J gave up 6 bases and V 4 bases, and 12 bases lay outside the gene matches. Germline assignment: CDR1 LGHDT and CDR2 YNNKEL (reference sequence). The CDR3 consists of 16 residues. CDR3 loop: CASSPSGTREADTQYF. CDR3 in DNA: TGTGCCAGCAGCCCATCCGGGACTAGGGAAGCGGATACGCAGTATTTT.

There are many counts of this clonotype. The chain joins TRBV4-2 to TRBJ2-3, with D possibly called TRBD1 or TRBD2 (5 bases each). The V end was cut by 6 bases, the J end by 8 bases, with 21 bases between. The CDR3 covers 15 residues. The germline V gene has CDR1 LGHNA and CDR2 YNFKEQ. The CDR3 region is CASSLTTWGYPTQYF. For the CDR3, the DNA is TGTGCCAGCAGTCTTACGACGTGGGGGTATCCTACGCAGTATTTT.

In its sample, this clonotype was seen many times. CDR3 residues: CASRTLDWAAGEQFF. The CDR3 coding sequence is TGCGCCAGCAGAACTCTCGACTGGGCCGCCGGCGAGCAGTTCTTC. This chain joins TRBV5-1 and TRBJ2-1; D call uncertain. Trimming cost V 5 bases and J 10 bases, with 22 bases left between them. Germline assignment: CDR1 SGHRS and CDR2 YFSETQ. This CDR3 comprises 15 residues.

This clonotype was seen at least ten times. The chain joins TRBV12-3 or TRBV12-4 to TRBJ1-6, with TRBD1 identical over 7 bases. The CDR3 consists of 15 residues. After removal of 4 bases from V and 10 bases from J, the junction contained 10 bases not matched to a gene. Here the CDR3 reads CASSSLTGLGSPLHF. CDR3 bases: TGTGCCAGCAGTTCTCTGACAGGGTTGGGATCACCCCTCCACTTT.

The table lists this clonotype with many counts. The chain uses TRBV29-1 and TRBJ2-7, with D perhaps TRBD1 (6 bases). Germline CDR1 is SQVTM and CDR2 is ANQGSEA. Trimming removed 0 bases from V and 1 base from J, with 13 bases in between. This CDR3 is 15 amino acids long. CDR3 loop: CSVEDWSGASYEQYF. The CDR3 nucleotides are TGCAGCGTTGAAGATTGGTCAGGGGCGTCCTACGAGCAGTACTTC.

This clonotype was counted at least ten times. This rearrangement joins TRBV11-2 to TRBJ1-5; D gene uncertain. In germline, CDR1 is SGHAT, CDR2 FQNNGV. Trimming shortened V by 1 base and J by 4 bases, and 11 bases separated the two germline ends. This CDR3 is built from 15 residues. The CDR3 here is CASSLGPAFNQPQHF. CDR3 DNA sequence: TGTGCCAGCAGCTTAGGACCCGCCTTTAATCAGCCCCAGCATTTT.

The table lists this clonotype with a few counts. V gene TRBV6-1 combines with J gene TRBJ2-2, with 7 bases aligning to TRBD1. In germline, CDR1 is MNHNS, CDR2 SASEGT. This CDR3 contains 14 residues. Trimming took 6 bases from V and 6 from J; bases not matched to a gene: 7. The CDR3 nucleotides read TGTGCCAGCAGCCCCGACAGGGTCCCCGGGGAGCTGTTTTTT. It encodes CASSPDRVPGELFF.

This clonotype was seen more than once but under ten times. The chain carries TRBV15 and TRBJ2-7; 7 nucleotides agree with TRBD1. The CDR3 has 15 residues. CDR1 is LNHNV, CDR2 YYDKDF, per germline (reference sequence). V shed 0 bases, J shed 1 base, and the junction held 3 bases outside the gene matches. The CDR3 DNA reads as TGTGCCACCAGCAGAGATAGGGGACAGTCCTACGAGCAGTACTTC. This sequence encodes CATSRDRGQSYEQYF.

This chain uses TRBV9 with TRBJ2-1, with 16 bases aligning to TRBD2. This CDR3 region has 16 residues. V dropped 7 bases and J dropped 1; count of bases not matched to a gene: 2. Per the germline V gene, CDR1 is SGDLS and CDR2 is YYNGEE. CDR3 residues: CASGGLAGGSYNEQFF. The CDR3, as DNA: TGTGCCAGCGGGGGACTAGCGGGAGGGTCCTACAATGAGCAGTTCTTC.

This clonotype was seen many times. The genes are TRBV11-2 and TRBJ2-1; TRBD2 matches 13 bases. Germline V gene data show CDR1 as SGHAT and CDR2 as FQNNGV. V lost 0 bases to trimming and J lost 3 bases; unmatched junction nucleotides: 11. The CDR3 runs to 20 residues. The CDR3 loop reads CASSLDVFWTSGGHYNEQFF. CDR3 sequence (DNA): TGTGCCAGCAGCTTAGATGTCTTTTGGACTAGCGGGGGACACTACAATGAGCAGTTCTTC.

The chain couples TRBV25-1 to TRBJ1-6; maybe TRBD1 (5 bases). Trimming left V 3 bases short and J 7 bases short, with 22 bases between. The CDR3 runs to 18 residues. CDR1 is MGHDK and CDR2 is SYGVNS in the germline V gene. The chain's CDR3 is CASSDTPGRAGPNSPLHF. The CDR3 DNA follows: TGTGCCAGCAGTGACACCCCCGGCCGCGCAGGGCCAAATTCACCCCTCCACTTT.

This clonotype showed up many times. V usage is TRBV12-3 or TRBV12-4 and J usage is TRBJ1-2, with D perhaps TRBD1 (5 bases). The CDR3 has 15 residues. The germline V and J ends were trimmed by 4 bases and 7 bases, with 19 bases remaining between them. The CDR3, as DNA: TGTGCCAGCAGTTCTACCGGGACTCCCATGGCTGGCTACACCTTC. Its protein is CASSSTGTPMAGYTF.

The chain links TRBV30 to TRBJ2-1; 9 bases match TRBD2. The germline CDR1 and CDR2 sequences are GTSNPN and SVGIG (reference sequence). The CDR3 is 17 residues long. The V and J ends lost 0 bases and 5 bases, in that order; junction bases with no gene match: 11. This CDR3 reads CAWSVSLPAGGHNEQFF. The CDR3 DNA reads as TGTGCCTGGAGTGTATCTTTGCCAGCGGGAGGCCACAATGAGCAGTTCTTC.

This clonotype was picked up many times. This chain links TRBV19 with TRBJ1-1; D is unclear. This CDR3 is 17 amino acids long. Germline loops: CDR1 LNHDA, CDR2 SQIVND (reference sequence). Trimming pared 3 bases from V and 1 base from J, leaving 18 bases between. The CDR3 coding sequence is TGTGCCAGTAGTATTGTAACGCGGGATCCCGGGAACACTGAAGCTTTCTTT. Its translation: CASSIVTRDPGNTEAFF. The entire variable domain, with the rest obtained from reference TRBV19 and TRBJ1-1, is as follows: DGGITQSPKYLFRKEGQNVTLSCEQNLNHDAMYWYRQDPGQGLRLIYYSQIVNDFQKGDIAEGYSVSREKKESFPLTVTSAQKNPTAFYLCASSIVTRDPGNTEAFFGQGTRLTVV.

This clonotype was observed at least ten times. The chain is built from TRBV6-1 and TRBJ1-1, with D perhaps TRBD1 (6 bases). Germline V lookup: CDR1 MNHNS, CDR2 SASEGT. Trimming cost V 4 bases and J 2 bases, with 14 bases left between them. The CDR3 totals 15 residues. The CDR3 here is CASSVQQGTNTEAFF. For the CDR3, the DNA is TGTGCCAGCAGTGTCCAACAGGGCACAAACACTGAAGCTTTCTTT.

This chain uses TRBV20-1 with TRBJ1-5; no clear D. V lost 3 bases, J lost 3 bases, and 9 bases lay in between. Germline V gene data show CDR1 as DFQATT and CDR2 as SNEGSKA (reference sequence). The CDR3 has 13 amino acids. Written as DNA, the CDR3 is TGCAGTGCTAGTGGCGACAACAATCAGCCCCAGCATTTT. The encoded protein is CSASGDNNQPQHF.